The 26 T cell receptor beta chains reported below all come from one sample, sequenced in a study of CD8 T cells in Susac syndrome. With random hexamers, reverse transcription was performed on about 0.5 to 1 ug of RNA. TCRdb re-derived calls from the immunoSEQ multiplex PCR reads in MiXCR, one entry per CDR3 protein. The sample includes about 440,000 distinct CDR3 sequences, around 85% seen only once; the top ten take approximately 0.12%. Material: CD8+ T cells from PBMCs. The receptors originated from a human donor with multiple sclerosis.

The genes are TRBV5-1 and TRBJ1-1; no clear D gene. Between the trimmed V and J ends, which lost 6 bases and 4 bases, there was a span of 13 bases. This CDR3 has 13 residues. CDR1 SGHRS and CDR2 YFSETQ come from the germline V gene. The DNA of the CDR3 is TGCGCCAGCAACGCCCACGGAGGCACTGAAGCTTTCTTT. It specifies CASNAHGGTEAFF.

This rearrangement joins TRBV4-1 to TRBJ1-6; a weak D match, TRBD1 (5 bases). This CDR3 is built from 16 residues. Trimming took 1 base from V and 6 from J, leaving 13 bases between them. Germline CDR1 MGHRA, CDR2 YSYEKL. The CDR3 coding sequence is TGCGCCAGCAGCCAAGTTGTAACGGGGGTTAATTCACCCCTCCACTTT. Translated, it gives CASSQVVTGVNSPLHF.

V gene TRBV10-3 combines with J gene TRBJ2-3; D is uncertain. The germline gives CDR1 ENHRY, CDR2 SYGVKD. The CDR3 has 15 amino acids. V was clipped by 4 bases and J by 1 base, with 12 bases between them. Here the CDR3 reads CAISVEGTGTDTQYF. The CDR3 DNA reads TGTGCCATCAGTGTGGAAGGCACGGGCACAGATACGCAGTATTTT.

The chain is built from TRBV20-1 and TRBJ1-1; D unclear. This CDR3 has 15 residues. V dropped 1 base and J dropped 3 bases, with 15 bases sitting between them. The V gene's germline CDR1 is DFQATT and CDR2 SNEGSKA (reference sequence). The CDR3 nucleotides are TGCAGTGCTAGAGGGTCCATAGGTGGTGACACTGAAGCTTTCTTT. The encoded protein is CSARGSIGGDTEAFF.

The chain combines TRBV12-5 with TRBJ2-7, with D perhaps TRBD2 (7 bases). Germline V lookup: CDR1 LGHNT, CDR2 FRNRAP. The V end lost 0 bases, the J end lost 4 bases, and 16 bases lay between the germline ends. This CDR3 has 16 amino acids. The CDR3 loop is CASGLVQGGGFYEQYF. CDR3 bases: TGTGCTAGTGGTTTGGTACAGGGCGGGGGATTTTACGAGCAGTACTTC. The full variable domain, completed using reference TRBV12-5 and TRBJ2-7, is DARVTQTPRHKVTEMGQEVTMRCQPILGHNTVFWYRQTMMQGLELLAYFRNRAPLDDSGMPKDRFSAEMPDATLATLKIQPSEPRDSAVYFCASGLVQGGGFYEQYFGPGTRLTVT.

This rearrangement joins TRBV4-1 to TRBJ1-2; D gene uncertain. Per germline, CDR1 MGHRA and CDR2 YSYEKL. The CDR3 consists of 13 residues. Between the trimmed V and J ends, which lost 4 bases and 6 bases, there was a span of 12 bases. The CDR3 loop is CASSLLFGHGYTF. CDR3 sequence (DNA): TGCGCCAGCAGCCTATTGTTTGGCCATGGCTACACCTTC.

CDR3 coding DNA: TGTGCCAGCAGCTCGCCCCAACTCCCACCGAGTAGCACAGATACGCAGTATTTT. It is translated as CASSSPQLPPSSTDTQYF. The chain has TRBV5-6 and TRBJ2-3; D is uncertain. Trimming took 3 bases from V and 0 from J, leaving 20 bases between them. This CDR3 region has 18 residues. The germline gives CDR1 SGHDT, CDR2 YYEEEE.

This chain connects TRBV19 to TRBJ2-1; D ambiguous. V was trimmed by 7 bases and J by 5 bases, leaving 12 bases between them. Germline V gene sequence: CDR1 LNHDA, CDR2 SQIVND (reference sequence). The CDR3 length is 13 residues. CDR3 DNA: TGTGCCAGTACGAGCAGTGGGCACAATGAGCAGTTCTTC. Its protein is CASTSSGHNEQFF.

This clonotype was seen just once. J is TRBJ1-1 and V is TRBV13, with D possibly being TRBD1 (6 bases). CDR3 length: 12 residues. The ends were cut back, 5 bases at V and 11 bases at J, with 15 bases in the middle. CDR1 PRHDT and CDR2 FYEKMQ come from the germline V gene (reference sequence). CDR3 protein: CASSPPDSRAFF. In nucleotides, the CDR3 is TGTGCCAGCAGCCCCCCGGACAGTCGGGCTTTCTTT.

V and J are TRBV6-1 and TRBJ2-5, with 10 nucleotides matching TRBD2. The CDR3 length is 18 residues. The germline V gene has CDR1 MNHNS and CDR2 SASEGT. The junction had 15 bases not matched to a gene; V was cut back by 5 bases and J by 3 bases. DNA for the CDR3: TGTGCCAGCAGTACCCTGGTATTTCTAGCGGGAGAAAAAGAGACCCAGTACTTC. It codes for CASSTLVFLAGEKETQYF.

The V gene is TRBV12-3 or TRBV12-4, the J gene TRBJ2-1; D is tentatively TRBD1 or TRBD2 (6 bases each). The CDR3 contains 19 residues. Trimming cost V 5 bases and J 1 base, with 24 bases left between them. CDR3 amino acids: CASSLGTMTEGGSYNEQFF. The CDR3, as DNA: TGTGCCAGCAGTCTCGGGACAATGACCGAAGGGGGGTCCTACAATGAGCAGTTCTTC.

V usage is TRBV19 and J usage is TRBJ2-1; D possibly matches TRBD1 or TRBD2 (6 bases each). This CDR3 comprises 17 residues. Between the trimmed V and J ends, which lost 3 bases and 4 bases, there was a span of 19 bases. CDR1 is LNHDA and CDR2 is SQIVND in the germline V gene (reference sequence). The CDR3 loop is CASSIWGAGSGYNEQFF. The CDR3 DNA sequence: TGTGCCAGTAGTATCTGGGGGGCCGGGAGTGGGTACAATGAGCAGTTCTTC.

The rearrangement uses TRBV11-2 and TRBJ2-7, with a weak D call TRBD2 (5 bases). V was trimmed by 5 bases and J by 5 bases, leaving 13 bases between them. CDR3 size: 13 residues. CDR1 is SGHAT, CDR2 FQNNGV, per germline. Here the CDR3 reads CASSPRAGDEQYF. The CDR3 nucleotides read TGTGCCAGCAGCCCTCGTGCGGGTGACGAGCAGTACTTC.

This chain connects TRBV27 to TRBJ1-2; no clear D gene. The germline gives CDR1 MNHEY, CDR2 SMNVEV (reference sequence). CDR3 size: 14 residues. V dropped 3 bases and J dropped 3 bases, with 11 bases sitting between them. The CDR3 sequence: CASSFFGQDYGYTF. The CDR3 nucleotides are TGTGCCAGCAGTTTCTTTGGGCAGGACTATGGCTACACCTTC.

V gene TRBV30 combines with J gene TRBJ2-1, with D possibly TRBD2 on 6 matching bases. CDR1 is GTSNPN, CDR2 SVGIG, per germline (reference sequence). Trimming took off 7 bases at V and 7 bases at J, with 17 bases between the two ends. The CDR3 spans 13 residues. CDR3 amino acids: CALSYGGGNEQFF. The CDR3 DNA sequence: TGTGCCTTATCATATGGGGGAGGAAATGAGCAGTTCTTC.

The chain combines TRBV12-3 or TRBV12-4 with TRBJ2-5; a possible D gene is TRBD1 (5 bases). The V end lost 3 bases, the J end lost 0 bases, and 14 bases lay between the germline ends. CDR3 length equals 16 residues. The CDR3, as DNA: TGTGCCAGCAGTTTTCACGAGACAGTGAACCAAGAGACCCAGTACTTC. Translation: CASSFHETVNQETQYF.

This clonotype was recorded once. The chain uses TRBV30 and TRBJ1-5; D unclear. The CDR3 spans 12 residues. Germline loops: CDR1 GTSNPN, CDR2 SVGIG (reference sequence). With 2 bases removed from V and 3 bases from J, the gap between germline ends came to 5 bases. The chain's CDR3 is CAWSSYNQPQHF. CDR3 nucleotide sequence: TGTGCCTGGAGTTCGTACAATCAGCCCCAGCATTTT.

This clonotype is a singleton in its sample. The chain recombines TRBV7-6 with TRBJ2-7; D tentatively reads TRBD1 or TRBD2 (5 bases each). The CDR3 has 15 residues. Germline values: CDR1 SGHVS, CDR2 FNYEAQ. Trimming took off 5 bases at V and 4 bases at J, with 18 bases between the two ends. The CDR3 spells CASSQDPGRQYEQYF. CDR3 nucleotide sequence: TGTGCCAGCAGCCAAGACCCGGGACGGCAGTACGAGCAGTACTTC.

V is TRBV7-3 and J is TRBJ2-5; no definite D call. The V end was cut by 5 bases, the J end by 9 bases, with 16 bases between. There are 13 residues in the CDR3. Germline CDR1 and CDR2: SGHTA and FQGTGA. CDR3 DNA sequence: TGTGCCAGCAGCACCATTTGGGGTCAACCCCAGTACTTC. It is translated as CASSTIWGQPQYF.

The chain uses TRBV12-3 or TRBV12-4 and TRBJ2-3; D is uncertain. V lost 5 bases and J 0 bases, leaving 15 bases between the germline ends. The CDR3 runs to 16 residues. The CDR3 DNA reads as TGTGCCAGCAGTAACCGAGAGTTCGATAGCACAGATACGCAGTATTTT. Translated: CASSNREFDSTDTQYF.

The chain couples TRBV5-1 to TRBJ2-5; 11 nucleotides match TRBD2. Germline V lookup: CDR1 SGHRS, CDR2 YFSETQ. The CDR3 runs to 17 residues. The V gene end was trimmed by 0 bases and the J gene end by 2 bases; junction bases not matched to a gene: 6. The CDR3 nucleotides read TGCGCCAGCAGCTTGGTGGATTCTAGCGGGGGGCAAGAGACCCAGTACTTC. Translation gives CASSLVDSSGGQETQYF.

This clonotype was picked up a small number of times. The chain uses TRBV29-1 and TRBJ2-5; TRBD2 agrees at 15 bases. CDR3 length: 18 residues. J gave up 3 bases and V 5 bases, and 13 bases lay outside the gene matches. Germline V CDR1 and CDR2: SQVTM, ANQGSEA. CDR3: CSVSGLAGGPGVEETQYF. The DNA of the CDR3 is TGCAGCGTTTCCGGACTAGCGGGGGGGCCAGGGGTTGAAGAGACCCAGTACTTC.

J is TRBJ2-7 and V is TRBV5-6; D remains ambiguous. V lost 1 base, J lost 3 bases, and 11 bases lay in between. The germline V gene encodes CDR1 SGHDT and CDR2 YYEEEE. This CDR3 has 14 amino acids. CDR3 DNA: TGTGCCAGCAGCTTGCAGGACGCCCTCTACGAGCAGTACTTC. Protein: CASSLQDALYEQYF. Full variable domain (missing parts from reference TRBV5-6 and TRBJ2-7): DAGVTQSPTHLIKTRGQQVTLRCSPKSGHDTVSWYQQALGQGPQFIFQYYEEEERQRGNFPDRFSGHQFPNYSSELNVNALLLGDSALYLCASSLQDALYEQYFGPGTRLTVT.

The genes are TRBV18 and TRBJ2-7; either TRBD1 or TRBD2 may fit D (6 bases each). V lost 3 bases, J lost 3 bases, and 15 bases lay in between. CDR1 and CDR2 from the germline V gene are KGHSH and LQKENI. This CDR3 spans 15 amino acids. Here the CDR3 reads CASSPGRGLFYEQYF. The CDR3 DNA is TGTGCCAGCTCACCGGGCAGGGGACTCTTCTACGAGCAGTACTTC.

This clonotype was observed a single time. The chain uses TRBV19 and TRBJ1-4, with D possibly being TRBD1 (5 bases). The CDR3 has 16 residues. CDR1 LNHDA and CDR2 SQIVND come from the germline V gene (reference sequence). Trimming shortened V by 3 bases and J by 4 bases, and 15 bases separated the two germline ends. CDR3 in DNA: TGTGCCAGTAGTATTGGGGTATGGGGCATTAATGAAAAACTGTTTTTT. Protein product: CASSIGVWGINEKLFF.

The chain combines TRBV12-3 or TRBV12-4 with TRBJ2-7; TRBD1 matches at 12 bases. The CDR3 is made up of 15 amino acids. The V gene end was trimmed by 5 bases and the J gene end by 2 bases; junction bases not matched to a gene: 4. The CDR3 coding sequence is TGTGCCAGCAGTCCCCGGGACAGGGGGCCCTACGAGCAGTACTTC. Translation gives CASSPRDRGPYEQYF.